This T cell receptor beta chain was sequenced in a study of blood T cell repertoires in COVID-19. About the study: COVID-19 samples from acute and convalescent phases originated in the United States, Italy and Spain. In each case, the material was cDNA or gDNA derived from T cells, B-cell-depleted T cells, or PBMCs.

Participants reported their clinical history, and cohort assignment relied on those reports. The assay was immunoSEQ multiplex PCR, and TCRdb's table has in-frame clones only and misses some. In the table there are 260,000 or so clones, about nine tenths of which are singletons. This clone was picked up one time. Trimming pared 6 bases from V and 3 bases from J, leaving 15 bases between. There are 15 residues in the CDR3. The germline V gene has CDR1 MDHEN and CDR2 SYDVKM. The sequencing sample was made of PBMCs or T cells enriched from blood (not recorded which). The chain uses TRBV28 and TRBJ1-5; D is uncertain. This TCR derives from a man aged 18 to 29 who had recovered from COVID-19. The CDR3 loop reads CASRSDVLDNQPQHF. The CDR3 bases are TGTGCCAGCAGAAGCGATGTGCTAGACAATCAGCCCCAGCATTTT.